The TCR beta chain described here comes from a study of T cells expressing NK-cell markers. Whole-study context: Sorted CD3+CD56-NKG2C+, CD3+CD56+NKG2C- and CD3+CD56+NKG2C+ T cells were the source of the TCR beta repertoires.

TCRdb derives one entry per CDR3 protein from the 5' RACE reads, leaving out DNA. In total, the table holds about 160,000 distinct CDR3 sequences. The germline V gene has CDR1 SSHAT and CDR2 FNYEAQ (reference sequence). This CDR3 contains 13 residues. The clonotype comes from a woman between 18 and 69 years old in good health. The material sequenced was blood T cells: a sorted CD56 or NKG2C T cell subset, CD4+ or CD8+ T cells, or bulk PBMC T cells (not recorded which). The chain employs TRBV7-7 and TRBJ2-3; absent DNA, TCRdb's TRBD1 call cannot be checked. CDR3 protein: CASSLYRGDTQYF.